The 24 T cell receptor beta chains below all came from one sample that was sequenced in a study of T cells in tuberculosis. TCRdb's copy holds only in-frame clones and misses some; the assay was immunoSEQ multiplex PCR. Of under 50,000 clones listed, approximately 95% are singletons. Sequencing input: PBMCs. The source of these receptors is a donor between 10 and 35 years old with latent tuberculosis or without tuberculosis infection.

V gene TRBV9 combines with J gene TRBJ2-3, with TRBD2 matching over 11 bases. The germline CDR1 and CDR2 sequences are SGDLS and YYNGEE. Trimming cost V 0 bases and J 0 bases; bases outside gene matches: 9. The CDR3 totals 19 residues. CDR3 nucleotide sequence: TGTGCCAGCAGCGTAGGTCTAGCGGGGGGCATATCTAGCACAGATACGCAGTATTTT. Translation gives CASSVGLAGGISSTDTQYF.

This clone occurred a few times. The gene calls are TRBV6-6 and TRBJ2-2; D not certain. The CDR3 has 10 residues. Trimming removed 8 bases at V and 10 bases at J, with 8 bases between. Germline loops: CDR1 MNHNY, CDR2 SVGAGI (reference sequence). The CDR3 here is CASSRAELFF. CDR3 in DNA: TGTGCCAGCTCTAGAGCGGAGCTGTTTTTT.

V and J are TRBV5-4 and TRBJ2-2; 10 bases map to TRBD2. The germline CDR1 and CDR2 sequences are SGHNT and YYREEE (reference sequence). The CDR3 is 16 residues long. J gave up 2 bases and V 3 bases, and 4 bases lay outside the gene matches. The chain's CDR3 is CASSSGLAVNTGELFF. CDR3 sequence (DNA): TGTGCCAGCAGCTCAGGACTAGCGGTTAACACCGGGGAGCTGTTTTTT.

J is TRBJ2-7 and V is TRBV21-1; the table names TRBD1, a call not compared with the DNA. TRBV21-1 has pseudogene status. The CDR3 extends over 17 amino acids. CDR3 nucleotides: TGTGCCAGCAGCCAAAAACATATTCCAGGGGTTCGTTACGAGCAGTACTTC. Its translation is CASSQKHIPGVRYEQYF.

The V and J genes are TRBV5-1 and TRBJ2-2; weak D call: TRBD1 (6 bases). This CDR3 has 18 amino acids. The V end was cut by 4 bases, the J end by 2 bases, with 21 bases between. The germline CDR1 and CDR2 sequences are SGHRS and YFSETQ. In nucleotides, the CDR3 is TGCGCCAGCAGCAGATATACCGGGACACCTATTAACACCGGGGAGCTGTTTTTT. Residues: CASSRYTGTPINTGELFF.

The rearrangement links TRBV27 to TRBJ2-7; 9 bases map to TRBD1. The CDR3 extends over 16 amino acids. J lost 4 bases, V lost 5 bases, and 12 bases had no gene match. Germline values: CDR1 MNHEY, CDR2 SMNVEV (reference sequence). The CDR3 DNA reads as TGTGCCAGCAGTCCGATAAGGACAGGGGAGGGATACGAGCAGTACTTC. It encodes CASSPIRTGEGYEQYF.

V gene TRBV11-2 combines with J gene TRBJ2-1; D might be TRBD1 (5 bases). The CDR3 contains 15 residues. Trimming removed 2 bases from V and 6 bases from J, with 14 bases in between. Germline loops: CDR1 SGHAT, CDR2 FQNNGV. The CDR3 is CASSLSRAKTNEQFF. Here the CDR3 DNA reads TGTGCCAGCAGCTTATCCAGGGCTAAGACCAATGAGCAGTTCTTC.

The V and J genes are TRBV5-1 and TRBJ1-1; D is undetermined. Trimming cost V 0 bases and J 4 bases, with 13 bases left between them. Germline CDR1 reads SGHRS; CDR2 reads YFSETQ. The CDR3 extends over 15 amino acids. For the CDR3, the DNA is TGCGCCAGCAGCTTGGTTACCGCTCTAGGCACTGAAGCTTTCTTT. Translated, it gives CASSLVTALGTEAFF.

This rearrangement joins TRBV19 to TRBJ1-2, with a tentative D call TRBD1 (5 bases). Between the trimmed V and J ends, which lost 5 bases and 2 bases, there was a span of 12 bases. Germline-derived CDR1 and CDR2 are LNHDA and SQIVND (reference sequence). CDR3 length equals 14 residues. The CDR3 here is CASSERGRNYGYTF. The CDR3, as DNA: TGTGCCAGTAGTGAAAGGGGTCGAAACTATGGCTACACCTTC.

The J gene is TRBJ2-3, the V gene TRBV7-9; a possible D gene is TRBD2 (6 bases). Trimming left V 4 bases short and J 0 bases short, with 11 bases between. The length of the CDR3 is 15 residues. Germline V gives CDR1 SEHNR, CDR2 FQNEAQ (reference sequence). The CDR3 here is CASSYERASTDTQYF. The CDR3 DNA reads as TGTGCCAGCAGCTACGAGCGGGCGAGCACAGATACGCAGTATTTT.

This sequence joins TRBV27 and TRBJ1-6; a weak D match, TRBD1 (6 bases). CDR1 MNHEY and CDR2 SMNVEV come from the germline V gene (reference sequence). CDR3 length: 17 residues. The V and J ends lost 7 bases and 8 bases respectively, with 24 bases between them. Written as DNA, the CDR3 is TGTGCCAGCATGCGCCGGGGCCAGGGGAAAGTGTATTCACCCCTCCACTTT. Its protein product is CASMRRGQGKVYSPLHF.

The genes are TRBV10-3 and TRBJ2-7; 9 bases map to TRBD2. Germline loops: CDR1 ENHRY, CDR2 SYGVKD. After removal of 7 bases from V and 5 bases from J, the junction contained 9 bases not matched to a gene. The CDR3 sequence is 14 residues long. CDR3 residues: CAITNAGGSHEQYF. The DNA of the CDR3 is TGTGCCATCACCAACGCGGGGGGGTCTCACGAGCAGTACTTC.

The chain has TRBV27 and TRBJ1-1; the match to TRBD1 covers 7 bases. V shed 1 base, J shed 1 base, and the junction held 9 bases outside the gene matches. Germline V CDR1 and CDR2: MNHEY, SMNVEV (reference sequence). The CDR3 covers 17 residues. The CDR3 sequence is CASSLFGTRDRNTEAFF. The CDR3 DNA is TGTGCCAGCAGTTTATTTGGGACCCGGGACAGGAACACTGAAGCTTTCTTT.

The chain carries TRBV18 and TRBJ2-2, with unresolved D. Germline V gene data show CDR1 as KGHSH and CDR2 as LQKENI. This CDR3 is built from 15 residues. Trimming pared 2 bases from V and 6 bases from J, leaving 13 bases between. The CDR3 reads CASSPIGFLAGELFF. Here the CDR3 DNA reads TGTGCCAGCTCACCAATTGGCTTTTTGGCCGGGGAGCTGTTTTTT.

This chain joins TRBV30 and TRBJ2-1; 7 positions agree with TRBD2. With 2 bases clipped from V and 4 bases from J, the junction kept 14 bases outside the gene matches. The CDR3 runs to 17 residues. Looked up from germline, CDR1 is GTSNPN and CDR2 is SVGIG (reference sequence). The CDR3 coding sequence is TGTGCCTGGAGTTTTTCAAGGGGCGGGGGATCGTACAATGAGCAGTTCTTC. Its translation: CAWSFSRGGGSYNEQFF. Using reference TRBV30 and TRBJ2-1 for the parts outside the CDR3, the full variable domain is SQTIHQWPATLVQPVGSPLSLECTVEGTSNPNLYWYRQAAGRGLQLLFYSVGIGQISSEVPQNLSASRPQDRQFILSSKKLLLSDSGFYLCAWSFSRGGGSYNEQFFGPGTRLTVL.

For the CDR3, the DNA is TGTGCCAGCTCACCAACTCAAGCCAACTATGGCTACACCTTC. This sequence encodes CASSPTQANYGYTF. This chain connects TRBV18 to TRBJ1-2, with D unclear. The germline V gene encodes CDR1 KGHSH and CDR2 LQKENI. V was clipped by 2 bases and J by 2 bases, with 9 bases between them. This CDR3 has 14 residues.

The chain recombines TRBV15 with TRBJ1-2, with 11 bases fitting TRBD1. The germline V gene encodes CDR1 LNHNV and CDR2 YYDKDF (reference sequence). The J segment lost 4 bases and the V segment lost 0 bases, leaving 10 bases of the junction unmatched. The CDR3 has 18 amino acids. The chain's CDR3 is CATSRDRLGTGGTYGYTF. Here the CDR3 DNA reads TGTGCCACCAGCAGAGATCGCCTCGGGACAGGGGGTACCTATGGCTACACCTTC.

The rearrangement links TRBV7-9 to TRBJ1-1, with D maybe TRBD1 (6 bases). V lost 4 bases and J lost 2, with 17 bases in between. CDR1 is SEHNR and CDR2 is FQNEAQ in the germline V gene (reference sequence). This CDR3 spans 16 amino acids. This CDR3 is CASSSRRRGLNTEAFF. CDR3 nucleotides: TGTGCCAGCAGCTCCAGACGCAGGGGTCTAAACACTGAAGCTTTCTTT.

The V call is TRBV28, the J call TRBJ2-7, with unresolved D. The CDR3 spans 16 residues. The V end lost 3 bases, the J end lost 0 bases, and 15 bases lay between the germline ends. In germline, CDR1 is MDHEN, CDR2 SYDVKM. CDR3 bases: TGTGCCAGCAGTTTTCGGCGGCAGTTATTCTCCTACGAGCAGTACTTC. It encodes CASSFRRQLFSYEQYF.

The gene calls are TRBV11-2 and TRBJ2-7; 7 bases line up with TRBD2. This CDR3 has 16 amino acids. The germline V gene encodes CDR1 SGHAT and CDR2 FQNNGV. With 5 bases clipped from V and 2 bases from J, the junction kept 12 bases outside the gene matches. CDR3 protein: CASSPLGGGTTYEQYF. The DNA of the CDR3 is TGTGCCAGCAGCCCCCTTGGGGGGGGGACCACCTACGAGCAGTACTTC.

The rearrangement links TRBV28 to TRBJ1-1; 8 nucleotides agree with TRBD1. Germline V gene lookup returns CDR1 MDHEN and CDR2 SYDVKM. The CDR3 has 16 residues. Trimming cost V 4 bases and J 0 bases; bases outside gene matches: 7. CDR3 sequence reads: CASSSPAGGMNTEAFF. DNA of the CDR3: TGTGCCAGCAGTTCCCCGGCAGGGGGCATGAACACTGAAGCTTTCTTT.

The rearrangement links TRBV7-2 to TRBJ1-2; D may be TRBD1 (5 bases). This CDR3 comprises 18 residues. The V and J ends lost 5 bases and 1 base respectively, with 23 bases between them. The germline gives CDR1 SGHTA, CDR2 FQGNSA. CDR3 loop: CASSRSHWLGLLNYGYTF. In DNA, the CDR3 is TGTGCCAGCAGCCGATCGCATTGGTTGGGGCTTCTTAACTATGGCTACACCTTC.

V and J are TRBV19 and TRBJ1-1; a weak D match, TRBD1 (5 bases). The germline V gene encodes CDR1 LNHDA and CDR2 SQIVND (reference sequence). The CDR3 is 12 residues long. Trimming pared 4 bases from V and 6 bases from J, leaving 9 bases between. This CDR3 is CASSTQGAEAFF. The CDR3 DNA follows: TGTGCCAGTAGTACTCAGGGCGCTGAAGCTTTCTTT.

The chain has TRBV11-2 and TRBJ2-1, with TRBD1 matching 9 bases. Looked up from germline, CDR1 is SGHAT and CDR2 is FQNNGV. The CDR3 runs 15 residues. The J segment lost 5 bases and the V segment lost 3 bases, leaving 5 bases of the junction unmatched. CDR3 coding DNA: TGTGCCAGCAGCTTTCCCGGGACAGGGCACAATGAGCAGTTCTTC. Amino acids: CASSFPGTGHNEQFF.